The T cell receptor (beta chain) described here comes from a study of blood T cell repertoires in COVID-19. Original methodology: How many nucleated cells were present was estimated from reference gene primer amplification. Produced via immunoSEQ multiplex PCR; TCRdb's table is partial and in-frame only. The DNA was the basis for D and trimming; V, J and clone size are from that table. Of fewer than 350,000 clones listed, 70% to 90% are singletons. In germline, CDR1 is SGHDT, CDR2 YYEEEE. The CDR3 extends over 16 amino acids. J gave up 5 bases and V 3 bases, and 9 bases lay outside the gene matches. The V gene is TRBV5-6, the J gene TRBJ2-3; 10 nucleotides match TRBD2. The receptor was isolated from a woman in her 30s with COVID-19, enrolled during active disease. Sequencing was done on a sample of peripheral blood. CDR3 sequence reads: CASSYTLAGVLDTQYF. The CDR3 nucleotides read TGTGCCAGCAGCTACACCCTAGCGGGGGTGTTAGATACGCAGTATTTT.